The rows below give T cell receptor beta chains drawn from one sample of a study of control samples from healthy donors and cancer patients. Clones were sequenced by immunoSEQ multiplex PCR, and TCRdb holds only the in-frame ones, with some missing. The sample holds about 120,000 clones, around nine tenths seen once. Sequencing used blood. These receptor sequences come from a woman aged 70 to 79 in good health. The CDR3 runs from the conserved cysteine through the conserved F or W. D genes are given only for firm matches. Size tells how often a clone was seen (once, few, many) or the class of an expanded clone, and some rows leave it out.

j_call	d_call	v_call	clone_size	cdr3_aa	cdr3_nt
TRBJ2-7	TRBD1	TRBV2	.	CASSDGGQGVEQYF	TGTGCCAGCAGTGATGGGGGACAGGGCGTCGAGCAGTACTTC
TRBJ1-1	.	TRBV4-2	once	CASSRSSTEAFF	TGTGCCAGCAGCCGTAGTAGCACTGAAGCTTTCTTT
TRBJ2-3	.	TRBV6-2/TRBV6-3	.	CASSYWRGLTDTQYF	TGTGCCAGCAGTTACTGGAGGGGTTTGACAGATACGCAGTATTTT
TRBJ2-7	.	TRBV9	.	CASSVTLVSYEQYF	TGTGCCAGCAGCGTGACACTGGTCTCCTACGAGCAGTACTTC
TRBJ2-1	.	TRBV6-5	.	CASRFGSEQFF	TGTGCCAGCAGATTCGGGTCTGAGCAGTTCTTC
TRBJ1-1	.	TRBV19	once	CASSIGVAAFF	TGTGCCAGTAGTATCGGGGTTGCGGCTTTCTTT
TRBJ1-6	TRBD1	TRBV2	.	CASSQQGAANSPLHF	TGTGCCAGCAGTCAACAGGGGGCGGCGAATTCACCCCTCCACTTT
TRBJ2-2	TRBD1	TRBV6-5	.	CASSTGTGGTGELFF	TGTGCCAGCAGCACCGGGACAGGGGGCACCGGGGAGCTGTTTTTT
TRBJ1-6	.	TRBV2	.	CASSYSGVNPLHF	TGTGCCAGCAGTTATAGTGGAGTAAATCCCCTCCACTTT
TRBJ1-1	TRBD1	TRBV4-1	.	CASSRTGTANTEAFF	TGCGCCAGCAGCCGAACCGGGACAGCAAACACTGAAGCTTTCTTT
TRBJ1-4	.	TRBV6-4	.	CASSDSSDSQKLFF	TGTGCCAGCAGTGACTCTTCGGACAGCCAAAAACTGTTTTTT
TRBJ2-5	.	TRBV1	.	CTHAGQGWQTQYF	TGCACCCATGCGGGACAGGGTTGGCAGACCCAGTACTTC
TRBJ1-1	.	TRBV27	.	CASSLASNTEAFF	TGTGCCAGCAGTTTGGCAAGTAACACTGAAGCTTTCTTT
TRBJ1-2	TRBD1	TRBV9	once	CASSPRTGGWFGYTF	TGTGCCAGCAGCCCAAGGACAGGGGGGTGGTTTGGCTACACCTTC
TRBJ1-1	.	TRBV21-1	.	CASSKRRAPTQVQDTEAFF	TGTGCCAGCAGCAAACGGCGCGCCCCCACACAGGTTCAGGACACTGAAGCTTTCTTT